A selection of T cell receptor beta chains follows, all from one sample in a study of T cell responses to AZD1222 COVID-19 vaccine. Profiling relied on immunoSEQ multiplex PCR, and the TCRdb table lists in-frame clones only, not all of them. The sample yields some 100,000 clones, approximately 90% seen once. The specimen was peripheral blood, collected 28 days after the second AZD1222 dose. The receptors originated from an adult who received the AZD1222 COVID-19 vaccine. The CDR3 runs from the conserved cysteine through the conserved F or W.

TRBV4-2,TRBJ2-3,CASSQGASGVLDTQYF
TRBV5-1,TRBJ2-1,CASSLVASGRDEQFF
TRBV18,TRBJ1-4,CASSPGMGVEKLFF
TRBV2,TRBJ1-6,CASSESPGSSSPLHF
TRBV6-2/TRBV6-3,TRBJ1-2,CASSWAGANYGYTF
TRBV6-6,TRBJ2-2,CASRPGGQTGELFF
TRBV5-4,TRBJ1-2,CASSEELRDSGGYTF
TRBV5-1,TRBJ2-5,CASSSRTSSETQYF
TRBV11-3,TRBJ2-3,CASSLGTSGTDTQYF
TRBV6-5,TRBJ1-6,CASIQRVGGSPLHF
TRBV6-6,TRBJ2-7,CASSWKDRGYEQYF
TRBV7-9,TRBJ2-7,CASSLGRTYEQYF
TRBV11-3,TRBJ1-6,CASSFGTGASPLHF
TRBV7-9,TRBJ1-3,CASSLNDRAGNTIYF
TRBV30,TRBJ2-5,CAWSRGLAETQYF
TRBV5-1,TRBJ1-1,CASSLAQGSRNTEAFF
TRBV30,TRBJ2-3,CAWNPTRYTQYF
TRBV7-9,TRBJ1-4,CASSRQGTVEKLFF
TRBV29-1,TRBJ1-2,CSDTGQTSNYGYTF
TRBV9,TRBJ2-5,CASSPTTGGETQYF
TRBV3-1/TRBV3-2,TRBJ1-5,CASSQGEVQGGRPQHF
TRBV30,TRBJ1-4,CASSLGWDGVATNEKLFF
TRBV6-6,TRBJ1-4,CASSYDGANEKLFF
TRBV6-5,TRBJ1-2,CASSYSNGGRGGYTF
TRBV11-3,TRBJ1-1,CASSSRTGEAFF
TRBV7-9,TRBJ2-3,CASRTSGGRSTDTQYF
TRBV4-1,TRBJ2-1,CASSQGPRDYPYNEQFF
TRBV6-2/TRBV6-3,TRBJ2-1,CASSQARYNEQFF